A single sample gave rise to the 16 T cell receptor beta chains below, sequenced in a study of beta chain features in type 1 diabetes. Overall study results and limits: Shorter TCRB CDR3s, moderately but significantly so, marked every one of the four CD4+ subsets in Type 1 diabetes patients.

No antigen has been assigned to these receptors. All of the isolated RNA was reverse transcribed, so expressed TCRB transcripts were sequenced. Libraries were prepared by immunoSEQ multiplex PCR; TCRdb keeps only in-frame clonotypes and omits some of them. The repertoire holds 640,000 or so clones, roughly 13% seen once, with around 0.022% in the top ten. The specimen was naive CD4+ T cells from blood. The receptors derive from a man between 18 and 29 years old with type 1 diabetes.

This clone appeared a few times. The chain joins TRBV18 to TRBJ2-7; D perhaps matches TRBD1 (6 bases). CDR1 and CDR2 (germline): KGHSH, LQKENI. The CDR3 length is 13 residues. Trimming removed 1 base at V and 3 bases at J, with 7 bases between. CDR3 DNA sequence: TGTGCCAGCTCACCACTAGGGGGCTACGAGCAGTACTTC. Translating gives CASSPLGGYEQYF.

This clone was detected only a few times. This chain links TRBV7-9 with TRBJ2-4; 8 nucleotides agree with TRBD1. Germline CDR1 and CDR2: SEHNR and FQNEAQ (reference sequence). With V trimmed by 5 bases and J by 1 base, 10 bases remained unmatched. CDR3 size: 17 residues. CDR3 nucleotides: TGTGCCAGCAGCCGAGGCCCGGGACAGGCGGCCAAAAACATTCAGTACTTC. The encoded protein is CASSRGPGQAAKNIQYF.

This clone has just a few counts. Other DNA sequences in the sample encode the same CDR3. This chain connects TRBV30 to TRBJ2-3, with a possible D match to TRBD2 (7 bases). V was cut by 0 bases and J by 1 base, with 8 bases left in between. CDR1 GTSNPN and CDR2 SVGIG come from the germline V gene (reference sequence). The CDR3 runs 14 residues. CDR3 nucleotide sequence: TGTGCCTGGAGTGTAGGGGGGGGCACAGATACGCAGTATTTT. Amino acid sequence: CAWSVGGGTDTQYF.

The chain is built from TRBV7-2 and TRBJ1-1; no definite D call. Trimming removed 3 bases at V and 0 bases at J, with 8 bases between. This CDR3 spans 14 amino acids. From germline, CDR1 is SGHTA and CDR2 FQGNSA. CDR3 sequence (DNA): TGTGCCAGCAGCTTCGGACTACTGAACACTGAAGCTTTCTTT. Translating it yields CASSFGLLNTEAFF.

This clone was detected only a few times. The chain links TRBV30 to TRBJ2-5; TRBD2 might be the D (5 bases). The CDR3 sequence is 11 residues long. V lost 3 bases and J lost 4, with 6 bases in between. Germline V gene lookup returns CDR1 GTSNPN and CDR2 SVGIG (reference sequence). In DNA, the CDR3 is TGTGCCTGGAGGGACTTAGAGACCCAGTACTTC. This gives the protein CAWRDLETQYF.

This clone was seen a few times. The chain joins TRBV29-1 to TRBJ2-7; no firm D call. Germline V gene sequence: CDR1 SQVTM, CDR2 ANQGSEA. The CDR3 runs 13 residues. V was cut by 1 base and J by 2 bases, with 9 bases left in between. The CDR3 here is CSVEVGPTYEQYF. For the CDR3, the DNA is TGCAGCGTTGAAGTTGGGCCAACCTACGAGCAGTACTTC.

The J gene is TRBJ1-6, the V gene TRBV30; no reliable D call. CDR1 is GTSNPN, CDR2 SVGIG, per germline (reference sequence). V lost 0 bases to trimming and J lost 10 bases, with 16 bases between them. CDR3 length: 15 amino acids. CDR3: CAWSVEVSASSPLHF. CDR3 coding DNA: TGTGCCTGGAGTGTGGAGGTTTCGGCAAGCTCACCCCTCCACTTT.

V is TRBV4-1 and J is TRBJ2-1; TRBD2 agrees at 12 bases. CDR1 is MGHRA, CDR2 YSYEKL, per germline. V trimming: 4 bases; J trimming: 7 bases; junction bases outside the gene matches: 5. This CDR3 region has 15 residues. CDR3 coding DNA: TGCGCCAGCAGCCGGACTAGCGGGGATATGAATGAGCAGTTCTTC. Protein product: CASSRTSGDMNEQFF.

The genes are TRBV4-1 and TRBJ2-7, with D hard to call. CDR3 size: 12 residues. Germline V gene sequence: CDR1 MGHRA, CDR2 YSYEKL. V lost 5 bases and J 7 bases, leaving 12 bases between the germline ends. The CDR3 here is CASSTRTGEQYF. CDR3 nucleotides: TGCGCCAGCAGCACCCGGACGGGTGAGCAGTACTTC.

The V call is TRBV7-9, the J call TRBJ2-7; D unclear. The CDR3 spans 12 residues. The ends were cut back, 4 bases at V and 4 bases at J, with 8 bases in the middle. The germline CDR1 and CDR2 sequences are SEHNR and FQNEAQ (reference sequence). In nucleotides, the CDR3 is TGTGCCAGCAGCTCCAATGGTTACGAGCAGTACTTC. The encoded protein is CASSSNGYEQYF.

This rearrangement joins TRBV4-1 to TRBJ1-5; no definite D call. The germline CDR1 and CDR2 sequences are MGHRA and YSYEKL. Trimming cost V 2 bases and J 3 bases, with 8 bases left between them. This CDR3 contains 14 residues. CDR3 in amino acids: CASSQWENNQPQHF. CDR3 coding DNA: TGCGCCAGCAGCCAATGGGAGAACAATCAGCCCCAGCATTTT.

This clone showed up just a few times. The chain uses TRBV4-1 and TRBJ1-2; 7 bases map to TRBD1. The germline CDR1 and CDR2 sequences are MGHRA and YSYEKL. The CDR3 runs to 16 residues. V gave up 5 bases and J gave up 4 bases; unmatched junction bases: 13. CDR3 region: CASSSSLQGQPYGYTF. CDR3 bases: TGCGCCAGCAGCTCCTCTCTTCAGGGACAGCCCTATGGCTACACCTTC.

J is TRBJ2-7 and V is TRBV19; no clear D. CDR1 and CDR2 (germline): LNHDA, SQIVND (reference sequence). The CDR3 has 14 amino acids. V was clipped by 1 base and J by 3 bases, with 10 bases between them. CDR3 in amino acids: CASSIARLSYEQYF. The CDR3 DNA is TGTGCCAGTAGTATAGCCCGACTCAGCTACGAGCAGTACTTC.

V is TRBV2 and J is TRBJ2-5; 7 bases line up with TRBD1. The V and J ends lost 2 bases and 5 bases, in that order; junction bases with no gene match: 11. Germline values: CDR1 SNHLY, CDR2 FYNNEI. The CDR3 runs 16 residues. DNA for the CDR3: TGTGCCAGCAGTGAATCCCGTAACAGGGGAAGGGAGACCCAGTACTTC. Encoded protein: CASSESRNRGRETQYF.

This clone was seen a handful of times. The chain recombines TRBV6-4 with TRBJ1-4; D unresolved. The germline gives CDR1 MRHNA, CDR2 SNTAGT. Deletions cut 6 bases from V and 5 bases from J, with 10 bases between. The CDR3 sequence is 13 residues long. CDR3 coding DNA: TGTGCCAGCAGGATTCCCGGGAATGAAAAACTGTTTTTT. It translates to CASRIPGNEKLFF.

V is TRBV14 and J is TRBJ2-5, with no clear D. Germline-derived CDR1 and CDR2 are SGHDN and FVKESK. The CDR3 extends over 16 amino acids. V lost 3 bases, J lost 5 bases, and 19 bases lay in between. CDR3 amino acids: CASSHRRVQFVETQYF. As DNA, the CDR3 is TGTGCCAGCAGCCACCGACGGGTCCAATTCGTGGAGACCCAGTACTTC.